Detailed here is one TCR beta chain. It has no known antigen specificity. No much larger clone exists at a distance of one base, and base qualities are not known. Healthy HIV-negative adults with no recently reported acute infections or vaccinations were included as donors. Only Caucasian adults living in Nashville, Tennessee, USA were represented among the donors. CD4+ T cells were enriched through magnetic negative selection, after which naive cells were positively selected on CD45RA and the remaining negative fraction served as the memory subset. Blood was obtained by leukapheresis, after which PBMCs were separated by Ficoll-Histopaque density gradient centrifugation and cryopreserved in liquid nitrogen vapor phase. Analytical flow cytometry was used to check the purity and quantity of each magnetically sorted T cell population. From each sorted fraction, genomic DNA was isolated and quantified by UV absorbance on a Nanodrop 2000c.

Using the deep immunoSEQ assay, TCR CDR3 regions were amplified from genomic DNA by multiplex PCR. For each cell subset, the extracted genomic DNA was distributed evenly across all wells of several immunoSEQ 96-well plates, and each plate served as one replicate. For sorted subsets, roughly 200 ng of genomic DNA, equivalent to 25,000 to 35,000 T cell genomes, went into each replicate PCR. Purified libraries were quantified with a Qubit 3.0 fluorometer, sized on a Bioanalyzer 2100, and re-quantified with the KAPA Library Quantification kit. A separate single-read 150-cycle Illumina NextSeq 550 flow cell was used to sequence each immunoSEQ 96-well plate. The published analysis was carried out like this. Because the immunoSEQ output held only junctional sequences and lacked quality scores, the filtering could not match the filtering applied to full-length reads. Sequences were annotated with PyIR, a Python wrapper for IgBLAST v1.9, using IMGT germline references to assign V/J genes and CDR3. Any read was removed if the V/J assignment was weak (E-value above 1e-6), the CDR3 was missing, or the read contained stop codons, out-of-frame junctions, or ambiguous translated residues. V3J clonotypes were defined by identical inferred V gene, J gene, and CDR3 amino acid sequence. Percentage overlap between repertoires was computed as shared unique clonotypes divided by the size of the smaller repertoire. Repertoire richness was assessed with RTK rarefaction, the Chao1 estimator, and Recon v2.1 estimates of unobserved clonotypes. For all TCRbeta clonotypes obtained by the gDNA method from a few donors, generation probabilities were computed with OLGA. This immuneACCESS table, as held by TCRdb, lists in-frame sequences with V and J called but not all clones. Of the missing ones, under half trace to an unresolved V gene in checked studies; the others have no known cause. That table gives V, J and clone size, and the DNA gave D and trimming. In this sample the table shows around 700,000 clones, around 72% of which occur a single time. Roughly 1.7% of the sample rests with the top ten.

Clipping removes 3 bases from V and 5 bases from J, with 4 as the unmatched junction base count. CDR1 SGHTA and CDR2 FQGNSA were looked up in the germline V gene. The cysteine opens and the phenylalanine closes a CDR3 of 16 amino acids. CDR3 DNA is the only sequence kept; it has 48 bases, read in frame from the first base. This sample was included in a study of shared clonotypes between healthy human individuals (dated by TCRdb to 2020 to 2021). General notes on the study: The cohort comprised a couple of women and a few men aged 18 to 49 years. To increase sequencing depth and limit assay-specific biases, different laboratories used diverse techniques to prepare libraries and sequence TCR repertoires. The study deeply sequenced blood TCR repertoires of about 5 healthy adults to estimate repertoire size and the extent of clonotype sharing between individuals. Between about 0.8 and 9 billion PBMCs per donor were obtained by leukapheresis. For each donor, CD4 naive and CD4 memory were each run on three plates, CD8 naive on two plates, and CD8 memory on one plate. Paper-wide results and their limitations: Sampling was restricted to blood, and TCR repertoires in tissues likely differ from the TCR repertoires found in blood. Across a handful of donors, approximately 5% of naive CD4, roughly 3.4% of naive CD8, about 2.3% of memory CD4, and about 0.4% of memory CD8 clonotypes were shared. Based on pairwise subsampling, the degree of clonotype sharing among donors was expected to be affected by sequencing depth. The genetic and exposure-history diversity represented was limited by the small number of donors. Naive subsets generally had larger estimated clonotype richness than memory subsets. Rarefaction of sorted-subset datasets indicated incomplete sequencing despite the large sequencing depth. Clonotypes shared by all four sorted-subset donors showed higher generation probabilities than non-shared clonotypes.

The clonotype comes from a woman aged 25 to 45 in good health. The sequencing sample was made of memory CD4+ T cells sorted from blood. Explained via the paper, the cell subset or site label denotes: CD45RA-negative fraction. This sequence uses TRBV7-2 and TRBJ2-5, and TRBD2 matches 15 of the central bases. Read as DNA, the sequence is TGTGCCAGCAGCTTGGGACTAGCGGGAGGCCGGGAGACCCAGTACTTC. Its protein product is CASSLGLAGGRETQYF.